This T cell receptor (beta chain) comes out of a study of blood T cells in healthy people across ages. About the study: Per two T cells, about one barcoded beta molecule was captured through template switching.

A second PCR, run for roughly 7 to 11 cycles, used a sample-barcoded 5' primer plus a J-beta primer mix. TCRdb used MiXCR to reprocess the 5' RACE reads, holding one entry per CDR3 protein. The data contain approximately 1,000,000 distinct CDR3 sequences, roughly two fifths of them singletons. Study results and limitations: A roughly linear age-dependent decrease characterized TCR beta diversity per million T cells.

Trimming took 7 bases from V and 10 from J, leaving 20 bases between them. The CDR3 has 14 residues. A remark on this clonotype: No antigen is known for it.

Peripheral blood, approximately 10 milliliters per donor, was collected. The authors extracted at least 5 micrograms of total RNA per sample. The specimen was blood. This rearrangement joins TRBV12-3 or TRBV12-4 to TRBJ2-1; perhaps TRBD2 as D (5 bases). The source of this sequence is a man between 18 and 29 years old in good health. The CDR3 protein is CASTTSLLDYEQFF. CDR3 bases: TGTGCCAGCACGACCAGCCTACTAGATTACGAGCAGTTCTTC.